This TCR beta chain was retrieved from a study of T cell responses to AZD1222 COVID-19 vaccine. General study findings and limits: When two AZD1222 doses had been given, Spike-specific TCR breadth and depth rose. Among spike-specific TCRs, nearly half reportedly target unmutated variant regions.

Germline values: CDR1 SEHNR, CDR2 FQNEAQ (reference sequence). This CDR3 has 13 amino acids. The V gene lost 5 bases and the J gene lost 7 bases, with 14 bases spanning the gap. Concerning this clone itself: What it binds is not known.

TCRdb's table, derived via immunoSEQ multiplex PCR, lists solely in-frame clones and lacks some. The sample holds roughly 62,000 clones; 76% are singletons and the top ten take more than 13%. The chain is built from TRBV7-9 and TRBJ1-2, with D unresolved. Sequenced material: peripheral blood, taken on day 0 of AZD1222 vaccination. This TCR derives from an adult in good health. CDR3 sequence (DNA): TGTGCCAGCAGCACCGCCCCGGAGGTTGGCTACACCTTC. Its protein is CASSTAPEVGYTF.